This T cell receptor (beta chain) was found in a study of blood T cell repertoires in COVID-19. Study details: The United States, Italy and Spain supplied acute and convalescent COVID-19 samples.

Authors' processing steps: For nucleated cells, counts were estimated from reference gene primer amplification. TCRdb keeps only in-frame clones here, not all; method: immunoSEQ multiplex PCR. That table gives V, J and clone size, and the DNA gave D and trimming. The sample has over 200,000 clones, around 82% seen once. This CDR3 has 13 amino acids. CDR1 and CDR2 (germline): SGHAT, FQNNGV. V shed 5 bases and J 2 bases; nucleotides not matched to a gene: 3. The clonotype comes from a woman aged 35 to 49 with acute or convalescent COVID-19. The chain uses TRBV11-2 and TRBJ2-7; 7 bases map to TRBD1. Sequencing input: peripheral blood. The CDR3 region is CASSGDRAYEQYF. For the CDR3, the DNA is TGTGCCAGCAGCGGTGACAGGGCCTACGAGCAGTACTTC. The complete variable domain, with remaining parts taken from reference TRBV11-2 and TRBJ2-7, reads EAGVAQSPRYKIIEKRQSVAFWCNPISGHATLYWYQQILGQGPKLLIQFQNNGVVDDSQLPKDRFSAERLKGVDSTLKIQPAKLEDSAVYLCASSGDRAYEQYFGPGTRLTVT.